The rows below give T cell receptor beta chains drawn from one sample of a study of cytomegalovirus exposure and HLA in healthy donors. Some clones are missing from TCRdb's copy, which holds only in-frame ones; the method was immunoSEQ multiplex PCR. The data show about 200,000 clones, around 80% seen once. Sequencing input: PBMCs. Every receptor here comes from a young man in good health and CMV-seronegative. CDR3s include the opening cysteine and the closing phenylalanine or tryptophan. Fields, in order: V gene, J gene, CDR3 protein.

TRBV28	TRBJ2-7	CASSTGTSGNPYEQYF
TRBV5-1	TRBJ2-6	CASSLTSRSGANVLTF
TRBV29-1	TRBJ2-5	CSVRTALVVKETQYF
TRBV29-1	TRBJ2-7	CSVDQGAGYEQYF
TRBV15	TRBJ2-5	CATSRGDSPQYF
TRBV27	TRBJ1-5	CASSLGTDSNQPQHF
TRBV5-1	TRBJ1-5	CASSPSYSNQPQHF
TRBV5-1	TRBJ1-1	CASSLGDREDKDTEAFF
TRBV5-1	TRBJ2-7	CASSSRESPYEQYF
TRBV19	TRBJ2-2	CASCGQNTGELFF
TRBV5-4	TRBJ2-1	CASSFPGQGAIEQFF
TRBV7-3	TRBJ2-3	CASSLVNGDTQYF
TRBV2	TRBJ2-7	CASSERGGGPFEQYF
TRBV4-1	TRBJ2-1	CASSNQREGYEQFF
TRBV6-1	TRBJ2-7	CASSSASRRAYEQYF
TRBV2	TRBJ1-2	CASSDRTEDYGYTF
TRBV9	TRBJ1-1	CASSGGQGTEAFF
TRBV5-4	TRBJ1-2	CASSVSRGYGYTF
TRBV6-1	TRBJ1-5	CASRTGTGWNQPQHF
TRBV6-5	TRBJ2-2	CASSYSPQFTGELFF
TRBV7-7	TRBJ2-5	CASSPETGAASRAQYF
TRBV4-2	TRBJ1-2	CASSQDPGGLDYGYTF
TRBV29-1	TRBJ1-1	CSVEDRTGNTEAFF
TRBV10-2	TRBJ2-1	CASRDPGTSGPSSYNEQFF
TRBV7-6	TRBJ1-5	CASSLVANSNQPQHF
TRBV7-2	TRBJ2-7	CASSLASQVYEQYF
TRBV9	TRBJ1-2	CASSVGQGDYGYTF
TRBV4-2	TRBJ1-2	CASSQDRVDGYTF
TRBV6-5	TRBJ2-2	CATTGDATGELFF
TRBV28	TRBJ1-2	CATLVQQGYGYTF
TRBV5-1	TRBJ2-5	CASSADRLETQYF
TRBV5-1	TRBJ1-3	CASSSDAGNTIYF
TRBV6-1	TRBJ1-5	CASSGGRSINQPQHF
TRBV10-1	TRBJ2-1	CASSLAGDLNEQFF
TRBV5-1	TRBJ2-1	CASSPEGYNEQFF
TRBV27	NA	CASSSLAGGGYEQYF
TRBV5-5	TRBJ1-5	CASSTQGAGAQHF
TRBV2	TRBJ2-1	CASSASQGLAVYNEQFF
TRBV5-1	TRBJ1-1	CASSMGQPEAFF
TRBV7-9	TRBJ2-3	CASRLRLGQGADTQYF
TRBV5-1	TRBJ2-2	CASKRLAGDTGELFF
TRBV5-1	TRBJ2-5	CASSFGGRETQYF
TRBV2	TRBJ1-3	CAGRQISGNTIYF
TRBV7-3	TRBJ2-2	CASSFGGSTGELFF
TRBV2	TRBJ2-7	CASSEQQGSYEQYF
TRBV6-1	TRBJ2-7	CASSEALRGLFGNSAEQYF
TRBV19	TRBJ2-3	CASSIGPSTDTQYF